One and the same sample provided the 26 T cell receptor beta chains below, sequenced in a study of blood T cell repertoires in COVID-19. Clones were read by immunoSEQ multiplex PCR, and TCRdb kept only the in-frame ones, dropping some. The table records 85,000 to 95,000 clones, around 88% of them present only once. The sequenced material came from peripheral blood. These receptor sequences come from a man aged 60 to 69 with acute or convalescent COVID-19.

This clone has only a few counts. The genes are TRBV5-6 and TRBJ1-3; D remains ambiguous. The CDR3 runs to 15 residues. The ends were cut back, 4 bases at V and 2 bases at J, with 13 bases in the middle. CDR1 is SGHDT, CDR2 YYEEEE, per germline. The CDR3 protein is CASSLLYEPGNTIYF. The DNA of the CDR3 is TGTGCCAGCAGCCTCTTGTACGAGCCTGGAAACACCATATATTTT.

V usage is TRBV5-4 and J usage is TRBJ2-2, with 10 positions matching TRBD2. This CDR3 has 19 amino acids. Germline V gene lookup returns CDR1 SGHNT and CDR2 YYREEE (reference sequence). The V segment lost 4 bases and the J segment 6 bases; nucleotides outside the gene matches: 18. The CDR3: CASSPAPSVAGGLAGELFF. The DNA for the CDR3 is TGTGCCAGCAGCCCGGCTCCCTCCGTAGCGGGGGGCCTGGCCGGGGAGCTGTTTTTT. The full variable domain, its missing parts supplied by reference TRBV5-4 and TRBJ2-2, is ETGVTQSPTHLIKTRGQQVTLRCSSQSGHNTVSWYQQALGQGPQFIFQYYREEENGRGNFPPRFSGLQFPNYSSELNVNALELDDSALYLCASSPAPSVAGGLAGELFFGEGSRLTVL.

This clone occurred a few times. This chain links TRBV6-6 with TRBJ1-4, with a possible D match to TRBD1 (6 bases). V gave up 8 bases and J gave up 8 bases, with 21 bases separating them. Germline CDR1 is MNHNY and CDR2 is SVGAGI (reference sequence). The CDR3 length is 15 residues. This chain's CDR3 is CASRPREQGGEKLFF. The DNA of the CDR3 is TGTGCCAGCCGCCCTCGAGAACAGGGAGGGGAAAAACTGTTTTTT.

This rearrangement joins TRBV18 to TRBJ2-4; D not resolved. The CDR3 consists of 17 residues. Germline values: CDR1 KGHSH, CDR2 LQKENI. Trimming took 2 bases from V and 0 from J, leaving 14 bases between them. The CDR3 region has the DNA TGTGCCAGCTCACCAACCCCTACCTCCCTAGCCAAAAACATTCAGTACTTC. Amino acid sequence: CASSPTPTSLAKNIQYF.

The chain uses TRBV11-3 and TRBJ2-7; the D gene is possibly TRBD2 (5 bases). The germline V gene encodes CDR1 SGHNT and CDR2 YENEEA. V was pared by 5 bases and J by 4 bases, with 12 bases between. CDR3 length: 13 residues. CDR3 bases: TGTGCCAGCAGCCTAGCCCCGGGTTACGAGCAGTACTTC. Amino acids: CASSLAPGYEQYF.

This chain joins TRBV29-1 and TRBJ1-4; TRBD1 matches 8 bases. V was clipped by 4 bases and J by 8 bases; unmatched bases: 6. CDR1 SQVTM and CDR2 ANQGSEA come from the germline V gene. The CDR3 sequence is 13 residues long. CDR3 DNA: TGCAGCGTTGGACAGGGGATGAAGGAAAAACTGTTTTTT. This sequence encodes CSVGQGMKEKLFF.

The chain is built from TRBV11-3 and TRBJ2-1; a weak D match, TRBD2 (5 bases). The V end was cut by 0 bases, the J end by 7 bases, with 13 bases between. From germline, CDR1 is SGHNT and CDR2 YENEEA. The CDR3 loop spans 15 amino acids. The CDR3 region has the DNA TGTGCCAGCAGCTTAGACTCTTTAGCGCGGAATGAGCAGTTCTTC. Translation: CASSLDSLARNEQFF.

The chain joins TRBV9 to TRBJ2-2, with D tentatively TRBD2 (6 bases). The germline V and J ends were trimmed by 4 bases and 7 bases, with 20 bases remaining between them. CDR3 length: 16 residues. The germline CDR1 and CDR2 sequences are SGDLS and YYNGEE. The CDR3 DNA reads TGTGCCAGCAGCTCACCCCTAGGAGGGCAAGTCGGGGAGCTGTTTTTT. This codes for CASSSPLGGQVGELFF.

V and J are TRBV5-1 and TRBJ2-7, with 10 bases identical to TRBD2. J was trimmed by 5 bases and V by 5 bases; bases with no gene match: 13. This CDR3 comprises 16 residues. Per the germline V gene, CDR1 is SGHRS and CDR2 is YFSETQ. The CDR3 nucleotides read TGCGCCAGCAGAATAGGCAGTCTAGCGGGAGTCCACGAGCAGTACTTC. Its protein product is CASRIGSLAGVHEQYF.

This chain connects TRBV5-1 to TRBJ1-1; 8 nucleotides line up with TRBD1. Trimming at V came to 2 bases and at J to 4 bases, leaving 1 base not matched to a gene. The germline CDR1 and CDR2 sequences are SGHRS and YFSETQ. This CDR3 has 13 amino acids. CDR3 in amino acids: CASSLTGGTEAFF. CDR3 in DNA: TGCGCCAGCAGCTTAACAGGGGGCACTGAAGCTTTCTTT.

The chain links TRBV6-4 to TRBJ2-1; 11 bases line up with TRBD2. Germline lookup yields CDR1 MRHNA and CDR2 SNTAGT. This CDR3 has 15 residues. J lost 7 bases, V lost 5 bases, and 7 bases had no gene match. CDR3 nucleotide sequence: TGTGCCAGCAGTATACTAGCGGGAGCCGGGAATGAGCAGTTCTTC. Translation gives CASSILAGAGNEQFF.

The chain has TRBV7-8 and TRBJ2-7; 7 bases map to TRBD1. Germline V gene sequence: CDR1 SGHVS, CDR2 FQNEAQ. V lost 4 bases, J lost 2 bases, and 11 bases stayed unmatched. CDR3 length equals 16 residues. This CDR3 reads CASSSPLDRSTYEQYF. CDR3 sequence (DNA): TGTGCCAGCAGCTCACCGCTGGACAGGTCTACCTACGAGCAGTACTTC.

The rearrangement joins TRBV5-4 to TRBJ2-5; D not certain. The germline V gene has CDR1 SGHNT and CDR2 YYREEE (reference sequence). The CDR3 length is 14 residues. With 0 bases removed from V and 0 bases from J, the gap between germline ends came to 6 bases. The CDR3 DNA follows: TGTGCCAGCAGCTTGGGGCCGCACCAAGAGACCCAGTACTTC. This gives the protein CASSLGPHQETQYF. Looking up the rest from reference TRBV5-4 and TRBJ2-5 gives the full variable domain: ETGVTQSPTHLIKTRGQQVTLRCSSQSGHNTVSWYQQALGQGPQFIFQYYREEENGRGNFPPRFSGLQFPNYSSELNVNALELDDSALYLCASSLGPHQETQYFGPGTRLLVL.

The rearrangement uses TRBV12-3 or TRBV12-4 and TRBJ1-2; unclear D gene. The CDR3 covers 13 residues. Deletions cut 6 bases from V and 4 bases from J, with 12 bases between. The CDR3 spells CASRSFPSYGYTF. DNA for the CDR3: TGTGCCAGCAGGAGCTTTCCTTCCTATGGCTACACCTTC.

This sequence joins TRBV15 and TRBJ2-4, with D maybe TRBD1 (6 bases). The CDR3 contains 15 residues. V was cut by 5 bases and J by 1 base, with 12 bases left in between. The germline gives CDR1 LNHNV, CDR2 YYDKDF (reference sequence). In DNA, the CDR3 is TGTGCCACCAGCCAACGCCAGGGGGCCAAAAACATTCAGTACTTC. Translation gives CATSQRQGAKNIQYF.

J is TRBJ1-2 and V is TRBV7-9, with 7 bases matching TRBD1. CDR3 size: 17 residues. Germline-derived CDR1 and CDR2 are SEHNR and FQNEAQ (reference sequence). V dropped 2 bases and J dropped 2; count of bases not matched to a gene: 11. The CDR3 reads CASSLPTGRGKNYGYTF. DNA for the CDR3: TGTGCCAGCAGCTTACCGACAGGGAGAGGAAAGAACTATGGCTACACCTTC.

The V call is TRBV19, the J call TRBJ1-1, with no clear D. In germline, CDR1 is LNHDA, CDR2 SQIVND (reference sequence). Between the trimmed V and J ends, which lost 3 bases and 0 bases, there was a span of 8 bases. This CDR3 comprises 14 residues. The CDR3 DNA follows: TGTGCCAGTAGTATGGGCCGATTGAACACTGAAGCTTTCTTT. Its translation: CASSMGRLNTEAFF.

The chain couples TRBV20-1 to TRBJ2-7; D is possibly TRBD1 (6 bases). The ends were cut back, 3 bases at V and 6 bases at J, with 12 bases in the middle. Germline CDR1 DFQATT, CDR2 SNEGSKA (reference sequence). This CDR3 has 12 amino acids. The DNA of the CDR3 is TGCAGTGCTAGTAGGGACATCGGCGAGCAGTACTTC. It is translated as CSASRDIGEQYF.

This rearrangement joins TRBV29-1 to TRBJ1-2; 12 bases are a match to TRBD1. Germline loops: CDR1 SQVTM, CDR2 ANQGSEA. The CDR3 consists of 13 residues. The V gene end was trimmed by 6 bases and the J gene end by 4 bases; junction bases not matched to a gene: 3. The DNA for the CDR3 is TGCAGCGTGGGGACAGGGGGCGCCTATGGCTACACCTTC. Translation gives CSVGTGGAYGYTF. The whole variable domain, filled in from reference TRBV29-1 and TRBJ1-2, reads SAVISQKPSRDICQRGTSLTIQCQVDSQVTMMFWYRQQPGQSLTLIATANQGSEATYESGFVIDKFPISRPNLTFSTLTVSNMSPEDSSIYLCSVGTGGAYGYTFGSGTRLTVV.

A remark on this clone: Relative to the germline gene, one junction end is altered; a read error may explain this. The V gene is TRBV11-2, the J gene TRBJ2-7, with 7 bases identical to TRBD1. In germline, CDR1 is SGHAT, CDR2 FQNNGV. This CDR3 has 14 residues. The CDR3 is CASSFESRGTARNF. CDR3 DNA: TGTGCCAGCAGCTTTGAGTCGAGGGGGACAGCCAGAAACTTC.

CDR3 sequence reads: CASSMMQGAANVLTF. Written as DNA, the CDR3 is TGTGCCAGTAGTATGATGCAAGGGGCGGCCAACGTCCTGACTTTC. The V and J genes are TRBV19 and TRBJ2-6; D perhaps matches TRBD1 (5 bases). V dropped 3 bases and J dropped 6 bases, with 12 bases sitting between them. The CDR3 consists of 15 residues. The V gene's germline CDR1 is LNHDA and CDR2 SQIVND (reference sequence). Using reference TRBV19 and TRBJ2-6 for the parts outside the CDR3, the full variable domain is DGGITQSPKYLFRKEGQNVTLSCEQNLNHDAMYWYRQDPGQGLRLIYYSQIVNDFQKGDIAEGYSVSREKKESFPLTVTSAQKNPTAFYLCASSMMQGAANVLTFGAGSRLTVL.

This clone was counted between two and nine times. This chain links TRBV3-1 (or the pseudogene TRBV3-2) with TRBJ2-5, with 7 bases fitting TRBD2. The J segment lost 4 bases and the V segment lost 1 base, leaving 9 bases of the junction unmatched. Germline CDR1 and CDR2: LGHDT and YNNKEL (reference sequence). The CDR3 runs 16 residues. The chain's CDR3 is CASSQAARGVRETQYF. Written as DNA, the CDR3 is TGTGCCAGCAGCCAAGCGGCACGGGGGGTCCGAGAGACCCAGTACTTC.

This CDR3 reads CASSFTREDNSPLHF. The CDR3 bases are TGCGCCAGCAGCTTCACCAGGGAGGATAATTCACCCCTCCACTTT. The chain uses TRBV5-1 and TRBJ1-6, with D tentatively TRBD1 (5 bases). CDR1 is SGHRS, CDR2 YFSETQ, per germline. The CDR3 sequence is 15 residues long. V dropped 2 bases and J dropped 5 bases, with 11 bases sitting between them.

The chain has TRBV19 and TRBJ2-1, with 7 bases that match TRBD1. The CDR3 is made up of 15 amino acids. J was trimmed by 0 bases and V by 5 bases; bases with no gene match: 4. Germline loops: CDR1 LNHDA, CDR2 SQIVND (reference sequence). The CDR3 DNA sequence: TGTGCCAGTAGTGCGACAGGGAGCTCCTACAATGAGCAGTTCTTC. Its translation: CASSATGSSYNEQFF.

The chain has TRBV10-2 and TRBJ1-5, with D unclear. Germline values: CDR1 WSHSY, CDR2 SAAADI. V lost 6 bases and J lost 0, with 12 bases in between. The CDR3 spans 15 residues. The CDR3 protein is CASSLGPYSNQPQHF. CDR3 nucleotides: TGCGCCAGCAGCCTGGGCCCTTATAGCAATCAGCCCCAGCATTTT.

The chain employs TRBV27 and TRBJ2-7, with 8 bases fitting TRBD1. Germline trimming cut 5 bases from V and 2 bases from J; bases unmatched to any gene: 8. This CDR3 contains 15 residues. Germline-derived CDR1 and CDR2 are MNHEY and SMNVEV (reference sequence). The CDR3 region has the DNA TGTGCCAGCAGTACCCCGGGACAGGTTCCCTACGAGCAGTACTTC. Protein product: CASSTPGQVPYEQYF.